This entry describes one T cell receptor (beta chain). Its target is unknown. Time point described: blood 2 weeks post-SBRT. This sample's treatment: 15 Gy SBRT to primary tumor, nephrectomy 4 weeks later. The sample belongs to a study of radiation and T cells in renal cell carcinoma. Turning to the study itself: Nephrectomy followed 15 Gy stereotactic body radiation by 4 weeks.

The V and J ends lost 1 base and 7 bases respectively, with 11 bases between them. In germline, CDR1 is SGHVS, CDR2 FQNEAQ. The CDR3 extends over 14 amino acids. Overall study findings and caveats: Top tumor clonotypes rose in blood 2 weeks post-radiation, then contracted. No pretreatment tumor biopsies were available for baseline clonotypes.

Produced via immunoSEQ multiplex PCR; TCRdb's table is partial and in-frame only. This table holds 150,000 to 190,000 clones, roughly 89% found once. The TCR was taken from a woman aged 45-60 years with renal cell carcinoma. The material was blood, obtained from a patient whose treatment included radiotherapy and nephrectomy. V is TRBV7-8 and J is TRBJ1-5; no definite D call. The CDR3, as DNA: TGTGCCAGCAGCTTAGACACGCTCCGGCAGCCCCAGCATTTT. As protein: CASSLDTLRQPQHF.